This T cell receptor (beta chain) was recovered during a study of shared clonotypes between healthy human individuals. On this clone: Its antigen is not known.

General observations from the study: Among several donors, roughly 5% of naive CD4 clonotypes were found in common.

The CDR3 loop spans 15 amino acids. V lost 4 bases, J lost 0 bases, and 2 bases stayed unmatched. CDR1 and CDR2 from the germline V gene are SGHDT and YYEEEE. CD4+ cells yielded CD45RA+ naive and CD45RA-negative memory subsets. Libraries were prepared by immunoSEQ multiplex PCR; TCRdb keeps only in-frame clonotypes and omits some of them. The top ten hold about 0.057% of the sample, which has more than 400,000 clones, roughly 95% seen once. The chain recombines TRBV5-6 with TRBJ2-3; 10 bases are shared with TRBD2. This clonotype was obtained from a woman in her 30s in good health. Sequencing input: naive CD4+ T cells sorted from blood. The sample's subset: CD45RA+ positively selected. The chain's CDR3 is CASSRTSGSTDTQYF. DNA for the CDR3: TGTGCCAGCAGCAGGACTAGCGGAAGCACAGATACGCAGTATTTT. The full variable domain, in which reference TRBV5-6 and TRBJ2-3 provide the parts outside the CDR3, is DAGVTQSPTHLIKTRGQQVTLRCSPKSGHDTVSWYQQALGQGPQFIFQYYEEEERQRGNFPDRFSGHQFPNYSSELNVNALLLGDSALYLCASSRTSGSTDTQYFGPGTRLTVL.